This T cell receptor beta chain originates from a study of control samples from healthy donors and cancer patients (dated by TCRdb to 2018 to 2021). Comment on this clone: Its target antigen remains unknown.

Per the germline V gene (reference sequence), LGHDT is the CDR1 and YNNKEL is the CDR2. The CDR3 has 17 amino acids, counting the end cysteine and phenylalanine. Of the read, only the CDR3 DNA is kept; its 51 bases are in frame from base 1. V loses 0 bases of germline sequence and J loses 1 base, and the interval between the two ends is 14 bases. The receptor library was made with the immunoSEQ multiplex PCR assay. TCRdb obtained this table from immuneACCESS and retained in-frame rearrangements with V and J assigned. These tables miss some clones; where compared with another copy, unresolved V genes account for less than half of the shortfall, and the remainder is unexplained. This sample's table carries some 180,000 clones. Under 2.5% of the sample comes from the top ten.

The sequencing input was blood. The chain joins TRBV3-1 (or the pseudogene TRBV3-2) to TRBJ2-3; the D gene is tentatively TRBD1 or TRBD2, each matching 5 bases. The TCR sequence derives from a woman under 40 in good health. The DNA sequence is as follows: TGTGCCAGCAGCCAAGATTGGGGGAAACTTCGCACAGATACGCAGTATTTT. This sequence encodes CASSQDWGKLRTDTQYF.